This passage covers 25 T cell receptor beta chains from one sample sequenced in a study of tumor-infiltrating lymphocytes in primary liver carcinoma. Blood RNA originated from unsorted whole blood, with germline DNA additionally extracted. A primer in the constant region served to generate TCR beta cDNA from roughly 450 ng of total RNA. It was through three nested multiplex PCR rounds of slightly modified ARM-PCR that TCR beta libraries arose. The first two PCR rounds used TRBV1-TRBV30 forward primers with a C-beta reverse primer, nine to ten cycles each. TCRdb itself ran the multiplex PCR reads through MiXCR, one entry per CDR3 protein. The data contain 150,000 to 200,000 distinct CDR3 sequences, roughly 61% of them singletons. The sample taken for sequencing was peripheral blood. These TCRs come from a woman aged 55-69 years with primary liver carcinoma and hepatitis B virus infection.

The count of this clonotype is one. The CDR3 region has the DNA TGTGCCAGAAACTTACGGGTTACGGACGAAGCTTTCTTT. This translates into CARNLRVTDEAFF. V and J are TRBV11-1 and TRBJ1-1; D ambiguous. The CDR3 has 13 amino acids. V was shortened by 9 bases and J by 8 bases, with 19 bases between the two germline ends. Germline values: CDR1 SGHAT, CDR2 FQDESV (reference sequence).

About this clonotype: The junction shows a germline mismatch at one end, possibly a read error. The V call is TRBV11-1, the J call TRBJ2-7; no clear D. The CDR3 covers 12 residues. The germline V gene encodes CDR1 SGHAT and CDR2 FQDESV (reference sequence). The CDR3 reads CASTLNSYEQYF. CDR3 bases: TGTGCCAGCACCTTAAACAGCTACGAACAGTACTTC.

In the case of this clonotype: Sequence at one end of the junction differs from germline and may be a read error. The chain recombines TRBV5-1 with TRBJ2-1, with a weak D call TRBD1 (6 bases). The CDR3 covers 15 residues. Germline CDR1 is SGHRS and CDR2 is YFSETQ. The DNA of the CDR3 is TGCGCCAGCAGCATCACCGACAGGCCCTACAATGAGCAGTTGTTC. Translated: CASSITDRPYNEQLF.

This clonotype was observed many times. The V gene is TRBV11-2, the J gene TRBJ2-3; the D is unclear. V was cut by 6 bases and J by 4 bases, with 11 bases left in between. CDR1 is SGHAT and CDR2 is FQNNGV in the germline V gene. The CDR3 covers 13 residues. CDR3 sequence: CASSGVRSDTQYF. In DNA, the CDR3 is TGTGCCAGCAGTGGCGTACGTTCAGATACGCAGTATTTT.

This clonotype was seen a single time. One end of the junction is discordant with germline, which a read error may explain. The chain couples TRBV28 to TRBJ1-2, with D maybe TRBD1 (6 bases). There are 13 residues in the CDR3. The V gene's germline CDR1 is MDHEN and CDR2 SYDVKM. In DNA form, the CDR3 reads TGTGTCAGCAGATATTCGGGGGGCGATGGCTACACCTTC. Protein sequence: CVSRYSGGDGYTF.

With regard to this clonotype: This clone may be a read error of a much larger clone one base away. The chain joins TRBV10-3 to TRBJ2-7, with a tentative D call TRBD1 (6 bases). V was trimmed by 5 bases and J by 3 bases, leaving 20 bases between them. There are 16 residues in the CDR3. CDR1 is ENHRY and CDR2 is SYGVKD in the germline V gene. The CDR3 DNA sequence: TGTGCCATCAGTACCCTAAATACGGGACAAATCTACGAGCAGTACTTC. It yields the protein CAISTLNTGQIYEQYF.

Note on this clonotype: This may arise from a read error, as a much more abundant clone is one base away. The CDR3 region is CASSQVDPAGQVF. In nucleotides, the CDR3 is TGTGCCAGCAGCCAAGTAGACCCAGCGGGACAAGTCTTC. The V and J genes are TRBV14 and TRBJ2-5, with D maybe TRBD2 (7 bases). The CDR3 consists of 13 residues. CDR1 and CDR2 from the germline V gene are SGHDN and FVKESK.

The V call is TRBV2, the J call TRBJ2-3; 8 bases are a match to TRBD2. This CDR3 is built from 14 residues. The V segment lost 4 bases and the J segment 6 bases; nucleotides outside the gene matches: 6. Germline V gene data show CDR1 as SNHLY and CDR2 as FYNNEI. The CDR3 nucleotides are TGTGCCAGCAGTGGTACCGGGGGGGCGGATACGCAGTATTTT. Encoded protein: CASSGTGGADTQYF.

A remark on this clonotype: A read error may account for a junction end that differs from germline. Written as DNA, the CDR3 is TGTGCCAGCAGTTTAGGACAGGCGGCGTCTGGGGTGCTGTTTTTT. It is translated as CASSLGQAASGVLFF. This sequence joins TRBV12-3 or TRBV12-4 and TRBJ2-2; D perhaps matches TRBD1 (6 bases). This CDR3 region has 15 residues.

J is TRBJ1-5 and V is TRBV30, with D possibly matching TRBD1 (6 bases). The CDR3 loop spans 14 amino acids. Germline loops: CDR1 GTSNPN, CDR2 SVGIG (reference sequence). V was trimmed by 2 bases and J by 5 bases, leaving 13 bases between them. The CDR3 DNA follows: TGTGCCTGGAGTAAGAAAACAGGGTATCAGCCCCAGCATTTT. Residues: CAWSKKTGYQPQHF.

Regarding this clonotype: One base away lies a much larger clone, so this may be a sequencing read error. The chain links TRBV4-1 to TRBJ1-1; 7 nucleotides align to TRBD1. Trimming removed 2 bases from V and 3 bases from J; junction bases left unmatched: 9. The CDR3 consists of 16 residues. The V gene's germline CDR1 is MGHRA and CDR2 YSYEKL. The DNA for the CDR3 is TGCGCCAGCAGCCAACCCCCGGGACAGCGGGACACTGAAGCTTTCTTT. Its translation: CASSQPPGQRDTEAFF.

This clonotype was counted between two and nine times. The V gene is TRBV14, the J gene TRBJ2-7; 9 bases fit TRBD2. The V segment lost 0 bases and the J segment 0 bases; nucleotides outside the gene matches: 3. The CDR3 sequence is 16 residues long. Germline CDR1 and CDR2: SGHDN and FVKESK. Written as DNA, the CDR3 is TGTGCCAGCAGCCAAGAGCGGGGGGGGAGCTCCTACGAGCAGTACTTC. Translating it yields CASSQERGGSSYEQYF.

About this clonotype itself: This sequence may be a read error, since a much larger clone differs from it by one base. The chain couples TRBV6-5 to TRBJ2-1, with 7 nucleotides matching TRBD2. There are 14 residues in the CDR3. Germline CDR1 is MNHEY and CDR2 is SVGAGI. CDR3 DNA sequence: TGTGCCAGCAGTTACCTGGCGGGAGTTAATGAGCAGCTCTTC. Encoded protein: CASSYLAGVNEQLF.

The chain joins TRBV11-2 to TRBJ2-3; TRBD2 agrees at 9 bases. V lost 9 bases and J lost 1; bases outside the gene matches: 14. Germline values: CDR1 SGHAT, CDR2 FQNNGV. This CDR3 region has 17 residues. The CDR3 DNA reads TGTGCCAGTTCCTCGGTAGCGGGAGTGCCTGGCACAGATACGCAGTATTTT. As protein: CASSSVAGVPGTDTQYF.

The chain couples TRBV28 to TRBJ2-3, with 8 nucleotides matching TRBD2. Germline loops: CDR1 MDHEN, CDR2 SYDVKM. CDR3 length: 16 amino acids. The ends lost 5 bases at V and 6 bases at J; junction bases unmatched: 13. The CDR3 is CASSHRLARGLDTQYF. DNA of the CDR3: TGTGCCAGCAGTCACCGACTAGCGCGGGGCTTGGATACGCAGTATTTT. Full variable domain (rest looked up from reference TRBV28 and TRBJ2-3): DVKVTQSSRYLVKRTGEKVFLECVQDMDHENMFWYRQDPGLGLRLIYFSYDVKMKEKGDIPEGYSVSREKKERFSLILESASTNQTSMYLCASSHRLARGLDTQYFGPGTRLTVL.

This clonotype was detected only a few times. The chain employs TRBV5-1 and TRBJ1-2; D gene unclear. The CDR3 length is 14 residues. V dropped 4 bases and J dropped 0 bases, with 10 bases sitting between them. The germline CDR1 and CDR2 sequences are SGHRS and YFSETQ. CDR3 in DNA: TGCGCCAGCAGCCCAGTGGGGACTAACTATGGCTACACCTTC. This encodes CASSPVGTNYGYTF.

This clonotype was recorded at least ten times. This chain links TRBV29-1 with TRBJ2-1, with D perhaps matching TRBD1 (5 bases). The V gene lost 3 bases and the J gene lost 4 bases, with 16 bases spanning the gap. The V gene's germline CDR1 is SQVTM and CDR2 ANQGSEA. The CDR3 is made up of 15 amino acids. CDR3 in DNA: TGCAGCGTTGAGAGTGTCGAGACAGCATACAATGAGCAGTTCTTC. Translation: CSVESVETAYNEQFF.

The table lists this clonotype with many counts. The rearrangement uses TRBV11-2 and TRBJ2-3, with TRBD2 matching over 12 bases. This CDR3 is 17 amino acids long. Trimming removed 5 bases from V and 0 bases from J; junction bases left unmatched: 6. CDR1 and CDR2 (germline): SGHAT, FQNNGV. As DNA, the CDR3 is TGTGCCAGCAGCCTCACCGGGACTAGCGGGAGCACAGATACGCAGTATTTT. It specifies CASSLTGTSGSTDTQYF.

About this clonotype: A much larger clone lies a single base off, so this may be a read error. Here the CDR3 reads CVSSPLTDTQYF. In nucleotides, the CDR3 is TGTGTCAGCAGTCCCCTCACAGATACGCAGTATTTT. The gene calls are TRBV12-3 or TRBV12-4 and TRBJ2-3; no firm D call. The CDR3 is 12 amino acids.

On this clonotype: Germline is not matched at one junction end, which may reflect a read error. The rearrangement uses TRBV10-2 and TRBJ2-1; D unclear. CDR1 WSHSY and CDR2 SAAADI come from the germline V gene. The CDR3 consists of 14 residues. CDR3 protein: CASSFQASYSEQFF. CDR3 nucleotide sequence: TGCGCCAGCAGTTTCCAAGCATCTTACAGTGAGCAGTTCTTC.

This clonotype was recorded once. Possible read error: a much larger clone is one base away. This rearrangement joins TRBV6-5 to TRBJ2-5; D is possibly TRBD1 (5 bases). V shed 6 bases and J shed 4 bases, with 18 bases lying between them. The germline CDR1 and CDR2 sequences are MNHEY and SVGAGI. CDR3 size: 15 residues. CDR3 coding DNA: TGTGCCAGCAGCTATCAGGCAGGGATGGGAGAGACCCAGTACTTC. Encoded protein: CASSYQAGMGETQYF.

This clonotype was counted once. A much larger clone lies a single base off, so this may be a read error. The chain combines TRBV6-1 with TRBJ2-1, with D perhaps TRBD1 or TRBD2 (6 bases each). Germline V CDR1 and CDR2: MNHNS, SASEGT. The CDR3 consists of 16 residues. CDR3 in DNA: TGTGCCAGCGGTGAAAGGGGGGACATAGGGAACAATGAGCAGTTCTTC. Protein product: CASGERGDIGNNEQFF.

Note on this clonotype: A read error may produce the germline difference seen at one junction end. V usage is TRBV11-2 and J usage is TRBJ1-2; unclear D gene. The V gene's germline CDR1 is SGHAT and CDR2 FQNNGV. CDR3 length: 14 residues. CDR3 region: CASSLNSVDYGCTF. In DNA, the CDR3 is TGTGCCAGCAGCTTGAATTCTGTGGACTATGGCTGCACCTTC.

Regarding this clonotype: Since no conserved phenylalanine or tryptophan closes the CDR3, a read error is the likely cause. V and J are TRBV5-4 and TRBJ2-1; 8 nucleotides agree with TRBD2. Germline V CDR1 and CDR2: SGHNT, YYREEE (reference sequence). This CDR3 spans 14 amino acids. V shed 5 bases, J shed 1 base, and the junction held 2 bases outside the gene matches. CDR3 in DNA: TGTGCCAGCAGGGCTAGCGGGTCCTACAATGAGCAGTTCCTC. It is translated as CASRASGSYNEQFL.

This clonotype was counted a few times. This chain joins TRBV28 and TRBJ1-2; 8 bases map to TRBD1. Germline V CDR1 and CDR2: MDHEN, SYDVKM. V was pared by 4 bases and J by 2 bases, with 9 bases of the junction left unmatched. CDR3 length: 16 amino acids. CDR3 nucleotide sequence: TGTGCCAGCAGTTCCCCGACCCGACAGGGGAACTATGGCTACACCTTC. This translates into CASSSPTRQGNYGYTF.